The clone carrying this T cell receptor beta chain was seen repeatedly, ten times or more. The target antigen is unknown. These data come from a study of response to subunit inactivated influenza vaccine. Study outcomes and limitations: A suggestion made by the authors is that each seasonal influenza vaccination recruits few new T cells.

TCRdb re-analysed the RT-PCR reads in MiXCR, keeping a single row per CDR3 protein. This table holds about 780,000 distinct CDR3 sequences, 15% to 20% found once. Source: PBMCs from blood, taken roughly 5 days after vaccination. The clonotype comes from a man aged 50-59 years who received an inactivated influenza vaccine.

Here the CDR3 DNA reads TGCGCCAGCAGTAAAGGGCGAAGCACAGATACGCAGTATTTT. It translates to CASSKGRSTDTQYF. The chain combines TRBV10-1 with TRBJ2-3; D is unresolved. The CDR3 covers 14 residues. Germline CDR1 is WNHNN and CDR2 is SYGVQD (reference sequence). V was cut by 5 bases and J by 0 bases, with 9 bases left in between.